Following are 18 T cell receptor beta chains from one sample sequenced in a study of T cell responses to AZD1222 COVID-19 vaccine. Sequenced by immunoSEQ multiplex PCR; TCRdb stores in-frame clones only, minus some. The data hold 91,000 or so clones, with approximately 90% observed a single time. Sequencing used peripheral blood, obtained 28 days after the second AZD1222 dose. Receptors originate from an adult who received the AZD1222 COVID-19 vaccine.

The chain combines TRBV2 with TRBJ2-2, with unresolved D. The germline gives CDR1 SNHLY, CDR2 FYNNEI. V shed 4 bases and J shed 6 bases, with 9 bases lying between them. This CDR3 comprises 13 residues. The CDR3 DNA sequence: TGTGCCAGCAGTGTAATGGATGCCGGGGAGCTGTTTTTT. It specifies CASSVMDAGELFF.

Concerning this clone itself: The sample carries other DNA sequences with the same CDR3. The rearrangement uses TRBV15 and TRBJ1-3, with D unclear. The CDR3 is 15 residues long. Germline CDR1 LNHNV, CDR2 YYDKDF (reference sequence). V was trimmed by 0 bases and J by 4 bases, leaving 10 bases between them. The CDR3 reads CATSRDPGLGNTIYF. CDR3 in DNA: TGTGCCACCAGCAGAGATCCCGGACTGGGAAACACCATATATTTT.

The chain recombines TRBV6-5 with TRBJ2-3; 9 bases align to TRBD1. Trimming removed 5 bases from V and 4 bases from J; junction bases left unmatched: 7. The V gene's germline CDR1 is MNHEY and CDR2 SVGAGI. There are 15 residues in the CDR3. In DNA form, the CDR3 reads TGTGCCAGCAGTATCGCCGGGACAGGGCCAGATACGCAGTATTTT. Translation gives CASSIAGTGPDTQYF.

V usage is TRBV4-1 and J usage is TRBJ1-2, with D perhaps TRBD1 (6 bases). The germline V and J ends were trimmed by 4 bases and 1 base, with 16 bases remaining between them. This CDR3 comprises 16 residues. CDR1 and CDR2 from the germline V gene are MGHRA and YSYEKL. CDR3 sequence: CASSPIFGQNNYGYTF. The CDR3 coding sequence is TGCGCCAGCAGCCCTATTTTTGGACAGAATAACTATGGCTACACCTTC.

The genes are TRBV9 and TRBJ1-1; 7 positions match TRBD1. The germline CDR1 and CDR2 sequences are SGDLS and YYNGEE. The CDR3 consists of 13 residues. J lost 6 bases, V lost 0 bases, and 2 bases had no gene match. The CDR3 DNA reads as TGTGCCAGCAGCGTAGCGACAGGGCCTGAAGCTTTCTTT. This sequence encodes CASSVATGPEAFF.

J is TRBJ2-5 and V is TRBV18, with 8 bases fitting TRBD1. This CDR3 comprises 14 residues. V trimming: 3 bases; J trimming: 1 base; junction bases outside the gene matches: 1. CDR1 and CDR2 from the germline V gene are KGHSH and LQKENI. CDR3: CASSPGTGQETQYF. As DNA, the CDR3 is TGTGCCAGCTCACCCGGGACAGGCCAAGAGACCCAGTACTTC.

The V and J genes are TRBV9 and TRBJ1-1; no clear D. The V and J ends lost 4 bases and 1 base respectively, with 11 bases between them. In germline, CDR1 is SGDLS, CDR2 YYNGEE. The CDR3 totals 14 residues. The CDR3, as DNA: TGTGCCAGCAGCCCTCAGACAACGAACACTGAAGCTTTCTTT. This gives the protein CASSPQTTNTEAFF.

The chain carries TRBV9 and TRBJ1-1; D gene uncertain. The CDR3 runs to 14 residues. V was pared by 0 bases and J by 5 bases, with 11 bases between. Per germline, CDR1 SGDLS and CDR2 YYNGEE. The DNA for the CDR3 is TGTGCCAGCAGCGTAGGAGCGGGGTATACTGAAGCTTTCTTT. Protein: CASSVGAGYTEAFF.

The V gene is TRBV28, the J gene TRBJ1-4; TRBD1 matches at 8 bases. From germline, CDR1 is MDHEN and CDR2 SYDVKM. This CDR3 is 16 amino acids long. The trim removed 5 bases at V and 1 base at J, leaving 6 bases unmatched. The CDR3 DNA follows: TGTGCCAGCAGTGCCGGACAGGGTAGAACTAATGAAAAACTGTTTTTT. It specifies CASSAGQGRTNEKLFF.

Written as DNA, the CDR3 is TGCAGCGCTAGACAGGGGCTGAACACTGAAGCTTTCTTT. As protein: CSARQGLNTEAFF. The chain is built from TRBV29-1 and TRBJ1-1; 8 nucleotides agree with TRBD1. There are 13 residues in the CDR3. CDR1 is SQVTM and CDR2 is ANQGSEA in the germline V gene. With 7 bases clipped from V and 0 bases from J, the junction kept 4 bases outside the gene matches.

The rearrangement joins TRBV12-5 to TRBJ2-7; maybe TRBD2 (6 bases). The germline V gene has CDR1 LGHNT and CDR2 FRNRAP. Trimming pared 5 bases from V and 4 bases from J, leaving 6 bases between. The CDR3 runs to 11 residues. Written as DNA, the CDR3 is TGTGCTAGTGGTCGGGGGTACGAGCAGTACTTC. It encodes CASGRGYEQYF.

This clone showed up just a few times. The gene calls are TRBV4-1 and TRBJ1-1; no reliable D call. This CDR3 has 15 residues. V lost 1 base and J lost 2, with 11 bases in between. Germline V CDR1 and CDR2: MGHRA, YSYEKL. This CDR3 reads CASSQGIGSNTEAFF. In nucleotides, the CDR3 is TGCGCCAGCAGCCAAGGGATTGGAAGTAACACTGAAGCTTTCTTT.

In this sample, this clone turned up once. The chain has TRBV12-5 and TRBJ2-1; a weak D match, TRBD1 (5 bases). Germline V gene sequence: CDR1 LGHNT, CDR2 FRNRAP. The V end lost 4 bases, the J end lost 4 bases, and 14 bases lay between the germline ends. This CDR3 is 15 amino acids long. CDR3: CASGSTQGRYNEQFF. The DNA of the CDR3 is TGTGCTAGTGGTTCAACCCAGGGAAGGTACAATGAGCAGTTCTTC.

V and J are TRBV12-3 or TRBV12-4 and TRBJ1-3; D gene ambiguous. Trimming removed 6 bases at V and 4 bases at J, with 7 bases between. This CDR3 has 12 amino acids. In nucleotides, the CDR3 is TGTGCCAGCAGAGGGTTCGGAAACACCATATATTTT. Translated, it gives CASRGFGNTIYF.

The J gene is TRBJ1-1, the V gene TRBV2; tentative D call: TRBD1 (5 bases). The CDR3 sequence is 16 residues long. Germline V gene data show CDR1 as SNHLY and CDR2 as FYNNEI. The V and J ends lost 6 bases and 0 bases respectively, with 17 bases between them. CDR3 sequence (DNA): TGTGCCAGCAGCGATCAGGGAATGAGAATGAACACTGAAGCTTTCTTT. Amino acid sequence: CASSDQGMRMNTEAFF.

This clone was seen only a few times. The V call is TRBV12-3 or TRBV12-4, the J call TRBJ2-3; maybe TRBD1 (6 bases). Trimming took 6 bases from V and 6 from J, leaving 13 bases between them. This CDR3 contains 13 residues. CDR3 loop: CASRPTGTDTQYF. The CDR3 DNA is TGTGCCAGCAGACCAACAGGGACCGATACGCAGTATTTT.

This chain uses TRBV18 with TRBJ1-6; weak D call: TRBD1 (5 bases). V lost 6 bases, J lost 0 bases, and 9 bases lay in between. The CDR3 has 15 amino acids. Germline V gives CDR1 KGHSH, CDR2 LQKENI. Here the CDR3 reads CASSPDSSYNSPLHF. The CDR3 DNA reads TGTGCCAGCTCCCCCGACAGCTCCTATAATTCACCCCTCCACTTT.

The chain joins TRBV27 to TRBJ1-2; D remains ambiguous. Germline CDR1 reads MNHEY; CDR2 reads SMNVEV (reference sequence). The V end was cut by 10 bases, the J end by 4 bases, with 10 bases between. The CDR3 runs to 11 residues. CDR3 amino acids: CATRMGYGYTF. CDR3 bases: TGTGCCACCCGAATGGGCTATGGCTACACCTTC.